The source of this T cell receptor (beta chain) is a study of T cell changes during pregnancy in multiple sclerosis. Germline V CDR1 and CDR2: SQVTM, ANQGSEA. The CDR3 totals 15 residues. V dropped 7 bases and J dropped 1; count of bases not matched to a gene: 10. Sequencing used immunoSEQ multiplex PCR; TCRdb keeps in-frame clones, though not all of them. The data contain around 80,000 clones, roughly 95% of them singletons. This TCR came from a female donor with multiple sclerosis, enrolled in a pregnancy study. The V gene is TRBV29-1, the J gene TRBJ2-5; 9 bases are a match to TRBD1. Sample: peripheral blood, taken in the second trimester of pregnancy. As DNA, the CDR3 is TGCAGCGCCCTTCCACGGGACAGGGTCCAAGAGACCCAGTACTTC. This codes for CSALPRDRVQETQYF.